The 29 T cell receptor beta chains listed next were all sequenced from one sample in a study of CD8+CD57+ T cells in acquired aplastic anemia. Patients included in sequencing had previously demonstrated CD8+CD57+ cell expansion by flow cytometry. CDR3 and TCR beta VDJ profiling relied on a genomic DNA template. MiXCR, applied by TCRdb to the reads, yields one record per CDR3 protein. Of 150,000 to 200,000 distinct CDR3 sequences in the sample, less than 60% are singletons; the top ten hold less than 3%. What was sequenced was sorted CD4+, CD8+, or CD8+CD57+ T cells (not recorded which) from PBMCs. Receptors originate from a human donor with aplastic anemia.

The rearrangement uses TRBV7-9 and TRBJ1-2; D is perhaps TRBD1 (5 bases). With 2 bases removed from V and 7 bases from J, the gap between germline ends came to 17 bases. The V gene's germline CDR1 is SEHNR and CDR2 FQNEAQ (reference sequence). This CDR3 is 15 amino acids long. The CDR3, as DNA: TGTGCCAGCAGCTTATTGCAAGGGGACGATCGTGGCTACACCTTC. Encoded protein: CASSLLQGDDRGYTF.

The table lists this clonotype with many counts. The rearrangement uses TRBV6-1 and TRBJ2-1; maybe TRBD2 (6 bases). Looked up from germline, CDR1 is MNHNS and CDR2 is SASEGT. Trimming took off 2 bases at V and 4 bases at J, with 12 bases between the two ends. CDR3 length equals 15 residues. The chain's CDR3 is CASSEYSGQYNEQFF. The DNA for the CDR3 is TGTGCCAGCAGTGAATATAGCGGCCAATACAATGAGCAGTTCTTC.

Here the CDR3 DNA reads TGTGCCAGTAGGAAGACAGGGTTGGGGTACGAGCAGTACTTC. The encoded protein is CASRKTGLGYEQYF. The rearrangement joins TRBV19 to TRBJ2-7; 7 bases align to TRBD1. V lost 6 bases, J lost 4 bases, and 9 bases stayed unmatched. The CDR3 covers 14 residues. Germline V gene lookup returns CDR1 LNHDA and CDR2 SQIVND (reference sequence).

The CDR3 DNA is TGTGCCAGCAGCTTCGGGACTCCGACCTACGAGCAGTACTTC. Protein product: CASSFGTPTYEQYF. This chain joins TRBV7-9 and TRBJ2-7; D is possibly TRBD2 (6 bases). The CDR3 loop spans 14 amino acids. V lost 3 bases, J lost 2 bases, and 11 bases lay in between. The germline V gene has CDR1 SEHNR and CDR2 FQNEAQ (reference sequence).

The gene calls are TRBV10-3 and TRBJ1-3; D is ambiguous. CDR1 and CDR2 from the germline V gene are ENHRY and SYGVKD. V was pared by 3 bases and J by 4 bases, with 4 bases between. The CDR3 consists of 12 residues. The CDR3 reads CAISDGGNTIYF. CDR3 nucleotide sequence: TGTGCCATCAGTGACGGAGGAAACACCATATATTTT.

This chain joins TRBV12-3 or TRBV12-4 and TRBJ1-5; D possibly corresponds to TRBD1 (6 bases). The CDR3 length is 16 residues. The ends were cut back, 1 base at V and 3 bases at J, with 13 bases in the middle. The CDR3 DNA reads as TGTGCCAGCAGTTTAGGAGACAGGAGCCTCAATCAGCCCCAGCATTTT. This encodes CASSLGDRSLNQPQHF.

In its sample, this clonotype was seen a few times. V is TRBV7-2 and J is TRBJ1-6; D ambiguous. The CDR3 loop spans 11 amino acids. Germline loops: CDR1 SGHTA, CDR2 FQGNSA. Deletions cut 5 bases from V and 10 bases from J, with 6 bases between. The CDR3 region is CASSKGSPLHF. DNA of the CDR3: TGTGCCAGCAGCAAAGGGTCACCCCTCCACTTT.

This clonotype occurred many times. The chain carries TRBV12-3 or TRBV12-4 and TRBJ2-5, with TRBD1 as a possible D gene (5 bases). The CDR3 is 15 amino acids. The V gene lost 6 bases and the J gene lost 1 base, with 15 bases spanning the gap. DNA for the CDR3: TGTGCCAGCAGGGCCGCCACAGGTATCCAAGAGACCCAGTACTTC. This codes for CASRAATGIQETQYF.

This clonotype was counted ten times or more. V and J are TRBV5-1 and TRBJ2-3; D is perhaps TRBD1 (6 bases). The ends were cut back, 3 bases at V and 0 bases at J, with 11 bases in the middle. Germline values: CDR1 SGHRS, CDR2 YFSETQ. There are 15 residues in the CDR3. The CDR3 coding sequence is TGCGCCAGCAGCTCCAACAGGGCTAGCACAGATACGCAGTATTTT. It yields the protein CASSSNRASTDTQYF. The full variable domain, with the rest looked up from reference TRBV5-1 and TRBJ2-3, is KAGVTQTPRYLIKTRGQQVTLSCSPISGHRSVSWYQQTPGQGLQFLFEYFSETQRNKGNFPGRFSGRQFSNSRSEMNVSTLELGDSALYLCASSSNRASTDTQYFGPGTRLTVL.

The chain links TRBV24-1 to TRBJ2-3, with 12 bases aligning to TRBD2. The CDR3 totals 17 residues. Unmatched junction bases numbered 4, after V lost 3 bases and J lost 1 base. Germline values: CDR1 KGHDR, CDR2 SFDVKD. The CDR3 sequence: CATSDPLAGGGTDTQYF. CDR3 nucleotide sequence: TGTGCCACCAGTGATCCACTAGCGGGAGGAGGCACAGATACGCAGTATTTT.

The V and J genes are TRBV10-3 and TRBJ2-2, with 7 bases lining up with TRBD2. CDR3 size: 14 residues. V shed 7 bases, J shed 3 bases, and the junction held 5 bases outside the gene matches. In germline, CDR1 is ENHRY, CDR2 SYGVKD. CDR3 in DNA: TGTGCCATCAAGGGGCTAGCGGACACCGGGGAGCTGTTTTTT. Translated, it gives CAIKGLADTGELFF.

The chain joins TRBV4-1 to TRBJ1-1; 8 bases agree with TRBD1. The germline CDR1 and CDR2 sequences are MGHRA and YSYEKL. The CDR3 runs to 17 residues. Trimming cost V 3 bases and J 1 base; bases outside gene matches: 10. For the CDR3, the DNA is TGCGCCAGCAGCCACAAAATAGGACAGGGTGAGAACACTGAAGCTTTCTTT. This sequence encodes CASSHKIGQGENTEAFF.

Of note for this clonotype: Germline is not matched at one junction end, which may reflect a read error. V is TRBV29-1 and J is TRBJ2-1, with a tentative D call TRBD2 (7 bases). CDR3 length: 17 amino acids. The germline V gene has CDR1 SQVTM and CDR2 ANQGSEA. CDR3 DNA: TGCAGCGTAACCGAAAGAGGGGGGGCCTTTAGATACAATGGGCAGTTCTTC. Its protein product is CSVTERGGAFRYNGQFF.

There are many counts of this clonotype. This chain uses TRBV6-5 with TRBJ2-7; D gene uncertain. The CDR3 totals 13 residues. Between the trimmed V and J ends, which lost 5 bases and 1 base, there was a span of 9 bases. The germline V gene encodes CDR1 MNHEY and CDR2 SVGAGI. CDR3 nucleotide sequence: TGTGCCAGCAGTAGGGTTTCTTCCTACGAGCAGTACTTC. Protein: CASSRVSSYEQYF.

V usage is TRBV12-3 or TRBV12-4 and J usage is TRBJ2-7; 11 bases line up with TRBD2. With V trimmed by 8 bases and J by 0 bases, 9 bases remained unmatched. This CDR3 has 16 amino acids. The CDR3 DNA reads as TGTGCCAGCGGTTCGGGACTAGCGGTCCACTCCTACGAGCAGTACTTC. Translated, it gives CASGSGLAVHSYEQYF.

This chain uses TRBV10-3 with TRBJ2-7; D remains ambiguous. The V gene's germline CDR1 is ENHRY and CDR2 SYGVKD. The germline V and J ends were trimmed by 7 bases and 2 bases, with 12 bases remaining between them. CDR3 length equals 13 residues. The CDR3 sequence: CAITSGSAYEQYF. For the CDR3, the DNA is TGTGCCATCACCTCCGGGTCAGCCTACGAGCAGTACTTC.

This clonotype was detected ten times or more. V and J are TRBV20-1 and TRBJ1-3; D is ambiguous. The CDR3 loop spans 13 amino acids. Germline loops: CDR1 DFQATT, CDR2 SNEGSKA (reference sequence). The V end lost 0 bases, the J end lost 3 bases, and 6 bases lay between the germline ends. CDR3 region: CSARDNIGNTIYF. As DNA, the CDR3 is TGCAGTGCTAGAGATAACATTGGAAACACCATATATTTT.

At least ten counts were recorded for this clonotype. The chain is built from TRBV6-5 and TRBJ1-1; tentative D call: TRBD1 (5 bases). V lost 0 bases, J lost 5 bases, and 7 bases lay in between. Germline assignment: CDR1 MNHEY and CDR2 SVGAGI. The CDR3 covers 13 residues. CDR3 protein: CASSYSGGTEAFF. The CDR3 coding sequence is TGTGCCAGCAGTTACTCCGGGGGAACTGAAGCTTTCTTT.

The chain combines TRBV6-1 with TRBJ1-2; 10 bases align to TRBD1. This CDR3 is 16 amino acids long. V lost 6 bases, J lost 0 bases, and 7 bases stayed unmatched. Germline V gene lookup returns CDR1 MNHNS and CDR2 SASEGT. CDR3 sequence reads: CASSPDRGVSNYGYTF. The CDR3 nucleotides are TGTGCCAGCAGCCCGGACAGGGGGGTTTCTAACTATGGCTACACCTTC.

This clonotype was seen only once. This clone may be a read error of a much larger clone one base away. J is TRBJ1-1 and V is TRBV5-4; D not certain. This CDR3 region has 14 residues. CDR1 is SGHNT, CDR2 YYREEE, per germline (reference sequence). The CDR3, as DNA: TGTGCCAGCAGCTTGGAACGGAAGAACACTGAAGCTTCCTTT. Amino acids: CASSLERKNTEASF. Full variable domain (outside the CDR3, taken from reference TRBV5-4 and TRBJ1-1): ETGVTQSPTHLIKTRGQQVTLRCSSQSGHNTVSWYQQALGQGPQFIFQYYREEENGRGNFPPRFSGLQFPNYSSELNVNALELDDSALYLCASSLERKNTEASFGQGTRLTVV.

V and J are TRBV12-3 or TRBV12-4 and TRBJ1-1; D unresolved. The CDR3 length is 15 residues. The ends were cut back, 5 bases at V and 0 bases at J, with 13 bases in the middle. The CDR3 DNA reads TGTGCCAGCAGTATTTCTGACCGGCTGAACACTGAAGCTTTCTTT. Translation gives CASSISDRLNTEAFF.

This clonotype was counted only a few times. CDR3 loop: CASSLVPYEQYF. CDR3 coding DNA: TGTGCCAGCAGCCTCGTACCCTACGAGCAGTACTTC. The J gene is TRBJ2-7, the V gene TRBV5-3; D uncertain. TRBV5-3 is known as an ORF, though its function is uncertain. V shed 8 bases and J shed 2 bases, with 11 bases lying between them. The CDR3 has 12 residues.

The genes are TRBV20-1 and TRBJ1-5, with TRBD1 identical over 9 bases. The CDR3 loop spans 15 amino acids. V lost 3 bases, J lost 4 bases, and 7 bases stayed unmatched. Germline V gene sequence: CDR1 DFQATT, CDR2 SNEGSKA (reference sequence). The CDR3 nucleotides read TGCAGTGCTAGGAAGCCGGGACAGGGAAATCAGCCCCAGCATTTT. It yields the protein CSARKPGQGNQPQHF.

The rearrangement uses TRBV20-1 and TRBJ1-2, with D unclear. Trimming took 3 bases from V and 1 from J, leaving 6 bases between them. CDR1 DFQATT and CDR2 SNEGSKA come from the germline V gene (reference sequence). The CDR3 length is 12 residues. The CDR3 DNA reads TGCAGTGCTAGTCCAGATAACTATGGCTACACCTTC. As protein: CSASPDNYGYTF.

This clonotype ranks as medium-sized (0.01 to 0.1%). The chain couples TRBV19 to TRBJ2-7, with TRBD1 identical over 7 bases. V was clipped by 3 bases and J by 4 bases; unmatched bases: 3. Germline V lookup: CDR1 LNHDA, CDR2 SQIVND (reference sequence). The length of the CDR3 is 13 residues. The CDR3 is CASSIGRGYEQYF. The CDR3, as DNA: TGTGCCAGTAGTATCGGCAGGGGGTACGAGCAGTACTTC.

Details on this clonotype: Here the CDR3 omits its conserved ending phenylalanine or tryptophan, so a read error is the likely source. The gene calls are TRBV19 and TRBJ1-5, with a possible D match to TRBD1 (5 bases). Germline assignment: CDR1 LNHDA and CDR2 SQIVND (reference sequence). Trimming took off 0 bases at V and 3 bases at J, with 12 bases between the two ends. CDR3 size: 16 residues. CDR3 residues: CASSIERDRYNQPQHS. The CDR3 DNA follows: TGTGCCAGTAGTATAGAACGGGACCGTTACAATCAGCCCCAGCATTCT.

This clonotype was seen a single time. The V and J genes are TRBV19 and TRBJ2-6, with 7 nucleotides matching TRBD1. With 6 bases clipped from V and 1 base from J, the junction kept 12 bases outside the gene matches. Germline V CDR1 and CDR2: LNHDA, SQIVND (reference sequence). The CDR3 extends over 18 amino acids. The CDR3 is CASRRTGTVNSGANVLTF. DNA of the CDR3: TGTGCCAGTAGGAGGACCGGGACAGTGAATTCTGGGGCCAACGTCCTGACTTTC.

The chain couples TRBV13 to TRBJ1-6; TRBD1 is a possible D gene (6 bases). Germline V lookup: CDR1 PRHDT, CDR2 FYEKMQ (reference sequence). This CDR3 has 12 amino acids. Trimming stripped 7 bases from V and 10 bases from J, with 11 bases between. The CDR3 DNA reads TGTGCCAGCACAGGGGAGCGGTCACCCCTCCACTTT. Translated: CASTGERSPLHF.

In its sample, this clonotype was seen a few times. The V gene is TRBV30, the J gene TRBJ2-5; D might be TRBD1 (5 bases). V gave up 2 bases and J gave up 4 bases, with 11 bases separating them. The germline V gene encodes CDR1 GTSNPN and CDR2 SVGIG (reference sequence). This CDR3 contains 13 residues. CDR3 DNA: TGTGCCTGGAGTCCAGGGTTCCCAGAGACCCAGTACTTC. Its translation is CAWSPGFPETQYF.